This is a list of T cell receptor beta chains from one sample in a study of regulatory T cells in long-lasting Graves disease. Each CDR3 protein gets one entry after TCRdb re-called the multiplex PCR reads with MiXCR. The sample gives a few hundred thousand distinct CDR3 sequences, around 23% of which show up once; roughly 56% is in the top ten. Sequenced material: peripheral blood mononuclear cells (PBMCs), taken when the disease was refractory, from a patient treated with antithyroid drugs. All receptors derive from a female donor with Graves disease. Both conserved end residues are trimmed from each CDR3.

V gene | CDR3 protein
TRBV28 | ASSLYRGASYEQY
TRBV18 | ASSPAGDEKLF
TRBV27 | ASSRGSTSYEQY
TRBV2 | ASSDRGIAATNEKLF
TRBV5-1 | ASSPTQGPKETQY
TRBV2 | ASSESSAGANVLT
TRBV5-5 | ASSFSGGNTGELF
TRBV10-3 | AISESLGTSSKNEQF
TRBV14 | ASSQDIAGGTDTQY
TRBV19 | ASRQTGGRVRSSYEQY
TRBV3-1 | ASSQAIIGQGNSPLH
TRBV18 | ASSPAGSNQPQH
TRBV10-3 | AISAPGELF
TRBV11-2 | ASSKGGYGYT
TRBV7-9 | ASSFVTEAF
TRBV20-1 | SALSSGNYEQY
TRBV5-1 | ASSPEVPDTQY
TRBV4-1 | ASSQDAGQRYGYT
TRBV29-1 | SVGRGGETQY
TRBV6-1 | ASRGRGRDPYEQY
TRBV28 | ANPYMNTEAF
TRBV28 | ASVVSGGGNQPQH
TRBV7-9 | ASSLLQGIGETQY
TRBV6-5 | ASSYLPSIAGGQETQY
TRBV28 | ASSHGTGGYGYT
TRBV9 | ASSAGTSGEQY
TRBV7-2 | ASSPPPGTGTEKLF
TRBV29-1 | SVELAPVQETQY
TRBV6-2/TRBV6-3 | ASTEPGRRNTGELF
TRBV29-1 | SIRSGSLEDTQY
TRBV18 | ASSPPSRETQY
TRBV20-1 | SAPTTGGLHTEAF
TRBV6-5 | ASSYVVRGTEAF
TRBV10-3 | AVSYTGGQSYEQY
TRBV2 | ASSVGVMNTEAF
TRBV9 | ASSVGIGGASGYT
TRBV12-3/TRBV12-4 | ASSSGTLGSEQY
TRBV7-2 | ASSLAVRNTGELF